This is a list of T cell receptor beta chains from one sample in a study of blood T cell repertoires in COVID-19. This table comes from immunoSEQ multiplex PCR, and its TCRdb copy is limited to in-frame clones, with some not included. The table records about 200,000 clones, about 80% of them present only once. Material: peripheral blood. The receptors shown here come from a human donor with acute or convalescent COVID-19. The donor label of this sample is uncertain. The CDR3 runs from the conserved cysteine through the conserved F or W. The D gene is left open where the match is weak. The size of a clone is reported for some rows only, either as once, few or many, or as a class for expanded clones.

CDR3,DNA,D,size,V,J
CASSEVGGTGELFF,TGTGCCAGCAGTGAAGTGGGGGGGACCGGGGAGCTGTTTTTT,TRBD2,-,TRBV2,TRBJ2-2
CASRLSWTGPFEQYF,TGCGCCAGCAGGCTGTCTTGGACAGGGCCTTTTGAGCAGTACTTC,TRBD1,-,TRBV5-1,TRBJ2-7
CSVRIRGMESNTEAFF,TGCAGCGTCAGGATAAGGGGTATGGAATCGAACACTGAAGCTTTCTTT,-,-,TRBV29-1,TRBJ1-1
CASSSYTGELFF,TGTGCCAGCAGCTCTTACACCGGGGAGCTGTTTTTT,-,few,TRBV7-3,TRBJ2-2
CATSRVPSGSSYNEQFF,TGTGCCACCAGCAGAGTGCCAAGTGGGAGCTCCTACAATGAGCAGTTCTTC,-,-,TRBV15,TRBJ2-1
CASTLTSGAYNEQFF,TGTGCCAGCACCTTGACTAGCGGGGCGTACAATGAGCAGTTCTTC,TRBD2,few,TRBV6-5,TRBJ2-1
CASSLTIAYNEQFF,TGCGCCAGCAGCTTGACTATCGCTTACAATGAGCAGTTCTTC,-,-,TRBV5-1,TRBJ2-1
CAWSVLGGQGAQPQHF,TGTGCCTGGAGTGTCCTGGGTGGACAGGGGGCTCAGCCCCAGCATTTT,TRBD1,-,TRBV30,TRBJ1-5
CASSLARGGEQFF,TGTGCCAGCAGCTTAGCGCGGGGAGGTGAGCAGTTCTTC,-,-,TRBV11-3,TRBJ2-1
CASSLVARGTGWNSPLHF,TGTGCCAGCAGCTTAGTAGCCCGTGGGACAGGGTGGAATTCACCCCTCCACTTT,TRBD1,-,TRBV11-2,TRBJ1-6
CASSRKGTSGINEQYF,TGTGCCAGCAGCCGGAAAGGGACTAGCGGGATCAACGAGCAGTACTTC,TRBD2,-,TRBV5-8,TRBJ2-7